The entry below describes one TCR beta chain. Its target is unknown. This sample is drawn from a study of cytomegalovirus exposure and HLA in healthy donors. The PCR contained 60 Vbeta and 13 Jbeta primers. The repertoire was sequenced with immunoSEQ multiplex PCR; TCRdb's copy has only in-frame clones and lacks some. The top ten hold roughly 1.2% of the sample, which has approximately 120,000 clones, around 77% seen once. Study-wide results and caveats: The study labeled 150 to 200 TCR beta chains cytomegalovirus-associated. A missense variant in DCLRE1C was later tied to TCR beta V- and J-gene trimming. Presence/absence analysis assumed near-uniform sequencing depth across donors.

Germline-derived CDR1 and CDR2 are GTSNPN and SVGIG (reference sequence). V gave up 4 bases and J gave up 2 bases, with 11 bases separating them. This CDR3 is built from 13 residues. The sequence was obtained from a man in his forties or fifties in good health and CMV-seronegative. The specimen was PBMCs. J is TRBJ2-5 and V is TRBV30, with D unclear. CDR3 protein: CAWTFGRQETQYF. CDR3 DNA: TGTGCCTGGACCTTCGGCAGGCAAGAGACCCAGTACTTC.